A selection of T cell receptor beta chains follows, all from one sample in a study of blood T cell dynamics during melanoma immunotherapy. Sequenced by immunoSEQ multiplex PCR; TCRdb stores in-frame clones only, minus some. The table shows 25,000 to 35,000 clones, with approximately 83% occurring only once. The sequencing used blood, collected from a patient treated with checkpoint blockade. These receptors all come from a human donor with melanoma. Both conserved end residues are part of each CDR3. D genes are given only for firm matches. Size is stated for part of the rows, as once, few or many counts, or as a class when the clone is expanded.

j_call d_call clone_size v_call cdr3_aa cdr3_nt
TRBJ2-1 TRBD2 . TRBV5-1 CASSLTGLGYNEQFF TGCGCCAGCAGCTTAACGGGACTAGGCTACAATGAGCAGTTCTTC
TRBJ1-2 TRBD1 . TRBV9 CASSVGTGAYGYTF TGTGCCAGCAGCGTGGGTACAGGGGCCTATGGCTACACCTTC
TRBJ1-5 TRBD1 . TRBV2 CASSDRTGGSQPQHF TGTGCCAGCAGTGATCGGACAGGGGGCTCTCAGCCCCAGCATTTT
TRBJ1-5 . . TRBV28 CASSSTARESQPQHF TGTGCCAGCTCCTCCACGGCCAGGGAAAGTCAGCCCCAGCATTTT
TRBJ1-2 . . TRBV20-1 CSARGPYGYTF TGCAGTGCTAGAGGGCCATATGGCTACACCTTC
TRBJ2-5 . . TRBV7-3 CASSLDTFEETQYF TGTGCCAGCAGCTTGGACACCTTTGAGGAGACCCAGTACTTC
TRBJ1-2 . few TRBV6-5 CASSYSAGGEGYTF TGTGCCAGCAGTTACTCTGCCGGGGGCGAAGGCTACACCTTC
TRBJ1-2 TRBD1 . TRBV10-2 CASGGDRANYGYTF TGCGCCAGCGGGGGGGACAGGGCTAACTATGGCTACACCTTC
TRBJ1-5 . . TRBV7-2 CASSPDRRLNQPQHF TGTGCCAGCAGCCCGGACCGCCGATTAAATCAGCCCCAGCATTTT
TRBJ2-2 TRBD2 . TRBV7-8 CASSFSGTNTGELFF TGTGCCAGCAGCTTTAGCGGGACTAACACCGGGGAGCTGTTTTTT
TRBJ1-1 . . TRBV19 CASTPPWAANTEAFF TGTGCCAGTACCCCCCCATGGGCGGCGAACACTGAAGCTTTCTTT
TRBJ1-5 TRBD1 . TRBV30 CAWSPGTGSQPQHF TGTGCCTGGAGCCCCGGGACAGGGAGTCAGCCCCAGCATTTT
TRBJ2-7 TRBD1 . TRBV10-3 CAISEDGNRGSYEQYF TGTGCCATCAGTGAGGACGGGAACAGGGGATCCTACGAGCAGTACTTC
TRBJ2-2 . . TRBV28 CASSSPGNTGELFF TGTGCCAGCAGTTCCCCCGGGAACACCGGGGAGCTGTTTTTT
TRBJ2-5 . . TRBV29-1 CSVGTQIKQYF TGCAGCGTCGGGACTCAGATCAAGCAGTACTTC
TRBJ1-1 TRBD1 . TRBV7-9 CASVPPTGDVEAFF TGTGCCAGCGTTCCTCCGACAGGGGACGTTGAAGCTTTCTTT
TRBJ2-7 . . TRBV7-2 CASSLFIGEDEQYF TGTGCCAGCAGCTTATTTATAGGGGAGGACGAGCAGTACTTC
TRBJ1-3 . . TRBV6-5 CASSYSGVSGNTIYF TGTGCCAGCAGTTACTCGGGGGTCTCTGGAAACACCATATATTTT
TRBJ2-7 . . TRBV5-1 CASSSDPSYEQYF TGCGCCAGCAGCTCGGACCCCTCCTACGAGCAGTACTTC
TRBJ1-2 . . TRBV6-5 CASSYGGNYGYTF TGTGCCAGCAGTTACGGGGGCAACTATGGCTACACCTTC
TRBJ2-7 . . TRBV6-1 CASSEDGGSPYEQYF TGTGCCAGCAGTGAAGACGGGGGCAGTCCCTACGAGCAGTACTTC
TRBJ2-5 . few TRBV2 CASSEAGGLSGETQYF TGTGCCAGCAGTGAAGCGGGGGGACTCTCGGGTGAGACCCAGTACTTC
TRBJ1-1 TRBD1 once TRBV19 CASSIGKGPTGVTEAFF TGTGCCAGTAGTATAGGGAAAGGACCGACAGGGGTCACTGAAGCTTTCTTT
TRBJ2-4 TRBD1 . TRBV7-9 CASSSTGTKNIQYF TGTGCCAGCAGCTCGACAGGGACCAAAAACATTCAGTACTTC
TRBJ2-3 TRBD2 . TRBV5-8 CASSLGTSGRGTDTQYF TGTGCCAGCAGCTTAGGGACTAGCGGTCGGGGCACAGATACGCAGTATTTT
TRBJ1-2 TRBD1 . TRBV5-1 CASSLDRAANYGYTF TGCGCCAGCAGCCTGGACAGGGCAGCTAACTATGGCTACACCTTC
TRBJ1-4 . . TRBV7-9 CASSLGAVITNEKLFF TGTGCCAGCAGCTTAGGTGCGGTTATCACTAATGAAAAACTGTTTTTT
TRBJ2-1 TRBD2 . TRBV14 CASSLSGTSGRPREQFF TGTGCCAGCAGCCTCTCCGGGACTAGCGGGAGGCCTCGGGAGCAGTTCTTC